This T cell receptor beta chain is from a study of PD-L1 blockade in urothelial cancer. Study in general: Analyses were performed on blood at 3 weeks after treatment start (the second dose) and at 6 weeks. Counts from blood samples showed a median of around 150,000 T cells.

Time point given: pretreatment peripheral blood. This table comes from immunoSEQ multiplex PCR, and its TCRdb copy is limited to in-frame clones, with some not included. Here the sample spans around 50,000 clones, over 65% being singletons. Germline trimming cut 10 bases from V and 1 base from J; bases unmatched to any gene: 9. The CDR3 has 15 residues. Per germline, CDR1 MGHDK and CDR2 SYGVNS. The source of this sequence is a man between 50 and 59 years old with urothelial cancer. This chain joins TRBV25-1 and TRBJ1-3, with 8 nucleotides matching TRBD1. This specimen was PBMCs, taken around atezolizumab (anti-PD-L1) treatment. The chain's CDR3 is CATAYDRGSGNTIYF. In DNA form, the CDR3 reads TGTGCCACCGCCTACGACAGGGGATCTGGAAACACCATATATTTT.